The 9 T cell receptor beta chains listed next were all sequenced from one sample in a study of metastatic and nonmetastatic thyroid tumors. TCRdb re-called the PCR reads with MiXCR. The table lists 9,400 or so clones, roughly a third of them singletons. None of the patients had undergone any treatment ahead of thyroid surgery. Sequencing was performed on adjacent normal tissue. These receptors all come from a female donor with papillary thyroid cancer or a benign thyroid nodule (not recorded which). Some clones in this sample may be carry-over from other donors' samples.

This clone was recorded a few times. The gene calls are TRBV28 and TRBJ2-2; possibly TRBD1 or TRBD2 for D (5 bases each). V was trimmed by 4 bases and J by 0 bases, leaving 12 bases between them. This CDR3 has 16 amino acids. Germline CDR1 is MDHEN and CDR2 is SYDVKM. CDR3 loop: CASSSWGPANTGELFF. The CDR3, as DNA: TGTGCCAGCAGTTCCTGGGGACCGGCGAACACCGGGGAGCTGTTTTTT.

The chain combines TRBV6-5 with TRBJ1-2; D gene ambiguous. CDR1 is MNHEY, CDR2 SVGAGI, per germline. CDR3 length: 14 amino acids. V lost 1 base to trimming and J lost 4 bases, with 10 bases between them. CDR3 nucleotides: TGTGCCAGCAGTTACTTAGGAGGGTTCTATGGCTACACCTTC. Protein product: CASSYLGGFYGYTF.

This clone was seen a handful of times. The V call is TRBV20-1, the J call TRBJ2-2, with 8 bases that match TRBD2. The V segment lost 0 bases and the J segment 11 bases; nucleotides outside the gene matches: 14. From germline, CDR1 is DFQATT and CDR2 SNEGSKA (reference sequence). The CDR3 is 16 residues long. CDR3 amino acids: CSARDSSTSAMGELFF. CDR3 nucleotides: TGCAGTGCTAGAGATAGCTCGACTAGCGCAATGGGAGAGCTGTTTTTT.

This clone showed up just once. At one end, the junction sequence differs from germline, possibly due to a read error. CDR3: CSAGGGLGTNEKLVF. The CDR3 DNA reads TGCAGTGCTGGGGGGGGGCTCGGGACTAATGAAAAACTGGTTTTT. The V and J genes are TRBV20-1 and TRBJ1-4; a weak D match, TRBD1 (6 bases). Germline V CDR1 and CDR2: DFQATT, SNEGSKA (reference sequence). CDR3 length: 15 amino acids.

This sequence joins TRBV6-1 and TRBJ2-2; 8 bases line up with TRBD2. CDR1 is MNHNS, CDR2 SASEGT, per germline. V shed 8 bases and J 0 bases; nucleotides not matched to a gene: 5. The CDR3 is made up of 15 amino acids. The DNA for the CDR3 is TGTGCCAGCGGACTAGCCCTAACGAACACCGGGGAGCTGTTTTTT. Amino acids: CASGLALTNTGELFF.

This clone was observed a few times. Being one base from a much bigger clone, this may be a read error. The chain links TRBV12-3 or TRBV12-4 to TRBJ2-7; D is unclear. The CDR3 consists of 12 residues. The CDR3 DNA is TGTGCCAGCAGTTTAAACTCCTACGAGCGGTACTTC. It encodes CASSLNSYERYF.

This clone was detected only a few times. The rearrangement joins TRBV7-2 to TRBJ1-1; weak D call: TRBD1 (5 bases). CDR1 and CDR2 (germline): SGHTA, FQGNSA. This CDR3 has 13 residues. V was clipped by 3 bases and J by 5 bases, with 10 bases between them. The CDR3 spells CASSLGGATEAFF. CDR3 DNA sequence: TGTGCCAGCAGCTTGGGGGGAGCGACTGAAGCTTTCTTT.

The V call is TRBV30, the J call TRBJ1-6; D call uncertain. Trimming shortened V by 7 bases and J by 4 bases, and 14 bases separated the two germline ends. The CDR3 loop spans 14 amino acids. Germline CDR1 is GTSNPN and CDR2 is SVGIG (reference sequence). The CDR3 is CAYRYSDYNSPLHF. CDR3 in DNA: TGTGCCTATCGATACAGCGATTATAATTCACCCCTCCACTTT.

The chain joins TRBV5-1 to TRBJ1-6, with D perhaps TRBD1 (5 bases). Trimming pared 4 bases from V and 8 bases from J, leaving 13 bases between. CDR3 length: 14 residues. Germline V gene sequence: CDR1 SGHRS, CDR2 YFSETQ. CDR3 sequence: CASSPAGGYSPLHF. The CDR3 nucleotides read TGCGCCAGCAGCCCTGCCGGGGGGTATTCACCCCTCCACTTT.